Only a few counts were recorded for the clone carrying this TCR beta chain. Its specificity is not known. The record originates from a study of T cells after yellow fever vaccination. In TCRdb, the 5' RACE reads were re-called with MiXCR into one record per CDR3 protein. The sample holds some 320,000 distinct CDR3 sequences; around 4.3% are singletons and the top ten take roughly a fifth. Germline CDR1 and CDR2: SGHVS and FQNEAQ. V was shortened by 10 bases and J by 4 bases, with 10 bases between the two germline ends. This CDR3 contains 12 residues. The study's findings and limits: CD4 and CD8 compartments shared a small share of clonotypes. Though it reached lower strength, the secondary response hit its peak faster, day 5 versus 15. Clones from primary vaccination mostly reappeared after the booster (96% CD4, approximately 91% CD8). The presence of abundant clonotypes contaminating from the bulk population was possible in FACS-sorted repertoires.

The specimen was PBMCs, collected 15 days after the yellow fever booster vaccination. This clonotype was obtained from a man between 18 and 29 years old who received the YFV17D yellow fever vaccine. The V call is TRBV7-8, the J call TRBJ2-2; D call uncertain. Here the CDR3 DNA reads TGTGCCACCCGATGGGTCACCGGGGAGCTGTTTTTT. This gives the protein CATRWVTGELFF. The variable domain in full, with the rest retrieved from reference TRBV7-8 and TRBJ2-2, is GAGVSQSPRYKVAKRGQDVALRCDPISGHVSLFWYQQALGQGPEFLTYFQNEAQLDKSGLPSDRFFAERPEGSVSTLKIQRTQQEDSAVYLCATRWVTGELFFGEGSRLTVL.